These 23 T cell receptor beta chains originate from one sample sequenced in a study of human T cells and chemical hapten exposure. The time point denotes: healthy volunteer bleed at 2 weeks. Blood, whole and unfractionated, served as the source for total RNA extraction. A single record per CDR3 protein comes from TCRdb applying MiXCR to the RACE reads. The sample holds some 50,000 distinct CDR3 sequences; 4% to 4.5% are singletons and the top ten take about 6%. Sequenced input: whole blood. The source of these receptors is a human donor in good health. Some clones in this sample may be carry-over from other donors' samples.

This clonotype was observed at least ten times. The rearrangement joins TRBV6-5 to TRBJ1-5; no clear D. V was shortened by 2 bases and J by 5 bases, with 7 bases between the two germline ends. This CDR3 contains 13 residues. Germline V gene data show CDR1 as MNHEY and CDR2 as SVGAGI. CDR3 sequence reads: CASSYGPYQPQHF. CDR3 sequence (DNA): TGTGCCAGCAGTTACGGACCCTATCAGCCCCAGCATTTT.

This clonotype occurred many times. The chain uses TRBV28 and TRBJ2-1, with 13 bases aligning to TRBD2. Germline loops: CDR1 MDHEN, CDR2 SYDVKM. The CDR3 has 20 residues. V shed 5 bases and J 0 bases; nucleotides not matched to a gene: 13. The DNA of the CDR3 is TGTGCCAGCAGTCCGCGACTAGCGGGAGGCCTTTTGAGCTCCTACAATGAGCAGTTCTTC. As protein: CASSPRLAGGLLSSYNEQFF.

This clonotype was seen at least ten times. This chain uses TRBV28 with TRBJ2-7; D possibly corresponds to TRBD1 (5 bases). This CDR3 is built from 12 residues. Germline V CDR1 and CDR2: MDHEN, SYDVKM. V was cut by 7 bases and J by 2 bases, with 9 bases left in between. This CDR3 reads CASTKQAYEQYF. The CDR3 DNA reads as TGTGCCAGCACCAAACAGGCCTACGAGCAGTACTTC.

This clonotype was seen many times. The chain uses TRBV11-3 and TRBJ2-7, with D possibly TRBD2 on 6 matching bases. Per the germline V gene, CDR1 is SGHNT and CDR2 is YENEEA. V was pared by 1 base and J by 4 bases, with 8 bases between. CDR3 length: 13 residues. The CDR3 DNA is TGTGCCAGCAGCTTAGTCGGGGGTTACGAGCAGTACTTC. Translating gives CASSLVGGYEQYF.

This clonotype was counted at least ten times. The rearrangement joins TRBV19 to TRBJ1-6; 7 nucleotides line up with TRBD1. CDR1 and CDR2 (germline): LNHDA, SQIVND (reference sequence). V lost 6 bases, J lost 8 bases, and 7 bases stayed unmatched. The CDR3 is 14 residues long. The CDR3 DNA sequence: TGTGCCAGTAGACCGGGACAGAGGCATTCACCCCTCCACTTT. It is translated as CASRPGQRHSPLHF. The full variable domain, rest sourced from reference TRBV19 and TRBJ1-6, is DGGITQSPKYLFRKEGQNVTLSCEQNLNHDAMYWYRQDPGQGLRLIYYSQIVNDFQKGDIAEGYSVSREKKESFPLTVTSAQKNPTAFYLCASRPGQRHSPLHFGNGTRLTVT.

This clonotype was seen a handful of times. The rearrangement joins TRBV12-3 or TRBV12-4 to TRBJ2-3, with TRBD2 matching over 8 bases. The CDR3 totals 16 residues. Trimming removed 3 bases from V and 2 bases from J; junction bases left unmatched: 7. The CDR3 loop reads CASSFGLAGPTDTQYF. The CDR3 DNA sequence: TGTGCCAGCAGTTTTGGGCTAGCGGGCCCCACAGATACGCAGTATTTT.

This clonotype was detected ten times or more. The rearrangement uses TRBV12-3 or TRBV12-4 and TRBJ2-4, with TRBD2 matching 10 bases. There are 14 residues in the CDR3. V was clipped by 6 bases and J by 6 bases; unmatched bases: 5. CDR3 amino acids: CASSAASGRNIQYF. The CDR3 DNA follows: TGTGCCAGCAGCGCAGCTAGCGGGAGAAACATTCAGTACTTC.

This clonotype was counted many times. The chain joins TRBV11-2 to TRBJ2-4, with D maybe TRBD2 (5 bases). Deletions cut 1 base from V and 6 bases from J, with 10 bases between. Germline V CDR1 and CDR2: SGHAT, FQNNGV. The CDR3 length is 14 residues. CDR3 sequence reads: CASSLAGLGNIQYF. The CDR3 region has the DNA TGTGCCAGCAGCTTAGCGGGATTAGGAAACATTCAGTACTTC.

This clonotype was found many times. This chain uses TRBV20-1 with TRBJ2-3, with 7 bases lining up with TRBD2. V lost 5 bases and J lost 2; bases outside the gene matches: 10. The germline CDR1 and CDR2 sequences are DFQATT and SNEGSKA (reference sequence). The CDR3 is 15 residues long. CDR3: CSAQLRSGATDTQYF. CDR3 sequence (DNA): TGCAGTGCTCAGCTGCGCAGCGGGGCCACAGATACGCAGTATTTT.

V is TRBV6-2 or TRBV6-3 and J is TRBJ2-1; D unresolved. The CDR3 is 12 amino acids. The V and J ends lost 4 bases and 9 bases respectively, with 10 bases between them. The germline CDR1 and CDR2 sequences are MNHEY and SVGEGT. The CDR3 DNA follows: TGTGCCAGCAGTTTCTTAGTAGTTGAGCAGTTCTTC. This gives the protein CASSFLVVEQFF.

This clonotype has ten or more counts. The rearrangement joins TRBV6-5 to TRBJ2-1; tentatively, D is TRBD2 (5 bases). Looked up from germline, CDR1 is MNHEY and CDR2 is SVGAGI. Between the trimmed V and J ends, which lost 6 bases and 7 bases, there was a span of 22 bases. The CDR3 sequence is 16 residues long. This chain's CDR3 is CASSPWAGWETNEQFF. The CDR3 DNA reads TGTGCCAGCAGCCCCTGGGCGGGTTGGGAGACGAATGAGCAGTTCTTC.

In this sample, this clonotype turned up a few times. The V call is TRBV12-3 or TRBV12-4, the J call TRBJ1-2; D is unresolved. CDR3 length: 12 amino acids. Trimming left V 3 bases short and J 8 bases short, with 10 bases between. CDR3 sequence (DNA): TGTGCCAGCAGTTTGCACGAAGGGGGCTACACCTTC. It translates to CASSLHEGGYTF.

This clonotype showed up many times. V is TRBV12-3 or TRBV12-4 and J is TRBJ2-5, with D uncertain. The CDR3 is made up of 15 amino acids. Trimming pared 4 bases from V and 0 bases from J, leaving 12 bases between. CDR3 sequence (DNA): TGTGCCAGCAGTTCTCGGACCCTATACCAAGAGACCCAGTACTTC. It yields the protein CASSSRTLYQETQYF.

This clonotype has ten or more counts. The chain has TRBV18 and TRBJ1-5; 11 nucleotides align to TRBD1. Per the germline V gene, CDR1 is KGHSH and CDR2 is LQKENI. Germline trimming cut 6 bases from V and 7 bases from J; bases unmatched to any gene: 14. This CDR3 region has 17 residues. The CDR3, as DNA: TGTGCCAGCTCCAGCCTGAACGGGGGACAGGGGGGACAGCCCCAGCATTTT. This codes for CASSSLNGGQGGQPQHF.

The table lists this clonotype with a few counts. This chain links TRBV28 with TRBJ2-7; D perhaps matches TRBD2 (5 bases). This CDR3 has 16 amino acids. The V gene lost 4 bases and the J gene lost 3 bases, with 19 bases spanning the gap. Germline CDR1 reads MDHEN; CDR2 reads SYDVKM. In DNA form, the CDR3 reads TGTGCCAGCAGTTCAGTTACTAGTTACTTTAACTACGAGCAGTACTTC. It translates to CASSSVTSYFNYEQYF.

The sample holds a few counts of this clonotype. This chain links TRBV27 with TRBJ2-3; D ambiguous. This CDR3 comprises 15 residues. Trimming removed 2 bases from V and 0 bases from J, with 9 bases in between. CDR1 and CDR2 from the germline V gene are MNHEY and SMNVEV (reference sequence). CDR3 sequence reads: CASSLIAGSTDTQYF. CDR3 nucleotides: TGTGCCAGCAGTTTAATCGCAGGAAGCACAGATACGCAGTATTTT.

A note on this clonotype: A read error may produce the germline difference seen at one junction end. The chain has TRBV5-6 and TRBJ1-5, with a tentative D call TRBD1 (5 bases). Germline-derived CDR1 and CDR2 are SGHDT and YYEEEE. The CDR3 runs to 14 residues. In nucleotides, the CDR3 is TGTTCCAGCAGCAGCCGCCGGGGGTGGCAGCCCCAGCATTTT. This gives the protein CSSSSRRGWQPQHF.

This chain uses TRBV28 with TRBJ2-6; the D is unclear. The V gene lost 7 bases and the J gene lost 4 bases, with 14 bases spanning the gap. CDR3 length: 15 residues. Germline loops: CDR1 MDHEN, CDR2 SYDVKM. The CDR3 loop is CASTPAGWGANVLTF. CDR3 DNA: TGTGCCAGCACCCCCGCAGGTTGGGGGGCCAACGTCCTGACTTTC.

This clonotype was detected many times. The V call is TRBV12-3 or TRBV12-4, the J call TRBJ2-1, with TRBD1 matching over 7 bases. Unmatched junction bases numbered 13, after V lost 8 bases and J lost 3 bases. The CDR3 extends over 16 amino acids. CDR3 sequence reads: CASRDTGDRGYNEQFF. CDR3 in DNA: TGTGCCAGCCGAGACACAGGGGATCGGGGCTACAATGAGCAGTTCTTC.

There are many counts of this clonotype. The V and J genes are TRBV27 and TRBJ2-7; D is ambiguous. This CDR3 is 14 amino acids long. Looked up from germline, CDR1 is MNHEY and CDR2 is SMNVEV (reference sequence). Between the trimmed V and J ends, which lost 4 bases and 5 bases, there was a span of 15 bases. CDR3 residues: CASSSLATRHEQYF. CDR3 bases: TGTGCCAGCAGTTCACTCGCGACACGCCACGAGCAGTACTTC.

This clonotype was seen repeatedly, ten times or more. CDR3 DNA: TGTGCCTGGACCCACAGGACACGCTACGAGCAGTACTTC. It yields the protein CAWTHRTRYEQYF. The rearrangement uses TRBV30 and TRBJ2-7; a possible D gene is TRBD1 (5 bases). CDR3 size: 13 residues. V was clipped by 4 bases and J by 3 bases, with 13 bases between them. Germline V lookup: CDR1 GTSNPN, CDR2 SVGIG (reference sequence).

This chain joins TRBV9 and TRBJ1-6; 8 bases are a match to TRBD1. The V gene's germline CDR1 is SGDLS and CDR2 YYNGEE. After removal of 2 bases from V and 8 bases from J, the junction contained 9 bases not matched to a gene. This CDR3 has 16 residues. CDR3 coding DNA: TGTGCCAGCAGCGTTGACAGGGGAGGTCGAGATTCACCCCTCCACTTT. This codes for CASSVDRGGRDSPLHF.

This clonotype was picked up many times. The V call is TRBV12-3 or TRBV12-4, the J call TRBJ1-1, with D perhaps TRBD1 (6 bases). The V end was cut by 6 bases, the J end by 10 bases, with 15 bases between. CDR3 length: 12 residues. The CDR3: CASSLPRDTAFF. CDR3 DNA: TGTGCCAGCAGCCTCCCCCGGGACACAGCTTTCTTT.